These 15 T cell receptor beta chains came from one sample sequenced in a study of shared clonotypes between healthy human individuals. The repertoire was sequenced with immunoSEQ multiplex PCR; TCRdb's copy has only in-frame clones and lacks some. The sample lists some 2,000,000 clones; 95% were seen once. The sample consisted of naive CD4+ T cells sorted from blood. This sample's subset: CD45RA+ positively selected. Receptors originate from a man younger than 35 in good health.

The genes are TRBV5-1 and TRBJ2-7; the match to TRBD1 covers 7 bases. The CDR3 is 16 residues long. Germline values: CDR1 SGHRS, CDR2 YFSETQ. V trimming: 2 bases; J trimming: 2 bases; junction bases outside the gene matches: 10. In nucleotides, the CDR3 is TGCGCCAGCAGCTTTGCCCAGGGGGTAGGAGCCTACGAGCAGTACTTC. The encoded protein is CASSFAQGVGAYEQYF.

The CDR3 protein is CATSVHGTGQETQYF. The DNA of the CDR3 is TGTGCCACCAGCGTACACGGGACAGGCCAAGAGACCCAGTACTTC. V usage is TRBV15 and J usage is TRBJ2-5, with 8 bases fitting TRBD1. This CDR3 has 15 residues. With V trimmed by 5 bases and J by 1 base, 6 bases remained unmatched. Per germline, CDR1 LNHNV and CDR2 YYDKDF (reference sequence).

The rearrangement links TRBV2 to TRBJ2-3; perhaps TRBD2 as D (5 bases). Trimming shortened V by 3 bases and J by 2 bases, and 21 bases separated the two germline ends. Germline V gene sequence: CDR1 SNHLY, CDR2 FYNNEI. The CDR3 is 18 residues long. The CDR3 region has the DNA TGTGCCAGCAGTGATTTGGGAGATCCCCTTACCTCCACAGATACGCAGTATTTT. It translates to CASSDLGDPLTSTDTQYF. Filled out from reference TRBV2 and TRBJ2-3, the complete variable domain reads EPEVTQTPSHQVTQMGQEVILRCVPISNHLYFYWYRQILGQKVEFLVSFYNNEISEKSEIFDDQFSVERPDGSNFTLKIRSTKLEDSAMYFCASSDLGDPLTSTDTQYFGPGTRLTVL.

The chain has TRBV28 and TRBJ1-5; 9 nucleotides agree with TRBD1. The CDR3 spans 14 residues. The V gene's germline CDR1 is MDHEN and CDR2 SYDVKM. Germline trimming cut 8 bases from V and 7 bases from J; bases unmatched to any gene: 9. The CDR3 DNA follows: TGTGCCAGCTACTCGGGACAGGGCTGGCAGCCCCAGCATTTT. It encodes CASYSGQGWQPQHF.

The gene calls are TRBV27 and TRBJ1-2; possibly TRBD1 for D (6 bases). V gave up 4 bases and J gave up 1 base, with 13 bases separating them. Germline V gene data show CDR1 as MNHEY and CDR2 as SMNVEV (reference sequence). CDR3 length equals 15 residues. The CDR3 nucleotides are TGTGCCAGCAGTTCCGGAACAGGGATTAACTATGGCTACACCTTC. It encodes CASSSGTGINYGYTF.

This clone was detected once. V is TRBV10-2 and J is TRBJ2-1, with 7 positions matching TRBD2. Germline values: CDR1 WSHSY, CDR2 SAAADI. CDR3 length: 15 residues. Losses at the gene ends were 0 bases for V and 4 bases for J; bases not matched to a gene: 3. This chain's CDR3 is CASSESKGLYNEQFF. The CDR3 bases are TGCGCCAGCAGTGAGTCGAAGGGACTATACAATGAGCAGTTCTTC.

This rearrangement joins TRBV10-3 to TRBJ2-3; 9 bases align to TRBD2. The V gene end was trimmed by 5 bases and the J gene end by 2 bases; junction bases not matched to a gene: 14. Germline CDR1 reads ENHRY; CDR2 reads SYGVKD. This CDR3 has 18 amino acids. The CDR3 region is CAISNLAGGPRSTDTQYF. The CDR3, as DNA: TGTGCCATCAGTAACCTCGCGGGAGGGCCCCGCTCCACAGATACGCAGTATTTT.

The chain carries TRBV5-1 and TRBJ2-1, with 7 bases that match TRBD1. CDR3 length: 15 residues. The J segment lost 7 bases and the V segment lost 4 bases, leaving 11 bases of the junction unmatched. The germline V gene encodes CDR1 SGHRS and CDR2 YFSETQ. The CDR3 sequence: CASSGNRGWGNEQFF. DNA for the CDR3: TGCGCCAGCAGCGGGAACAGGGGCTGGGGGAATGAGCAGTTCTTC.

This clone was seen a few times. The chain joins TRBV19 to TRBJ2-7, with TRBD2 as a possible D gene (6 bases). V dropped 8 bases and J dropped 5 bases, with 16 bases sitting between them. The CDR3 is 13 amino acids. Per the germline V gene, CDR1 is LNHDA and CDR2 is SQIVND (reference sequence). CDR3: CASRCGNCHEQYF. The CDR3 DNA reads TGTGCCAGTCGCTGCGGGAATTGCCACGAGCAGTACTTC.

CDR3: CASSTGSYQPQHF. Here the CDR3 DNA reads TGTGCCAGTAGTACTGGGTCGTATCAGCCCCAGCATTTT. The V gene is TRBV19, the J gene TRBJ1-5; D is unclear. V lost 4 bases, J lost 5 bases, and 9 bases lay in between. This CDR3 has 13 residues. Looked up from germline, CDR1 is LNHDA and CDR2 is SQIVND (reference sequence).

This chain links TRBV19 with TRBJ1-2; 7 bases agree with TRBD1. The germline V gene encodes CDR1 LNHDA and CDR2 SQIVND (reference sequence). After removal of 5 bases from V and 2 bases from J, the junction contained 8 bases not matched to a gene. The length of the CDR3 is 15 residues. The CDR3 bases are TGTGCCAGTAGTTCCAGACAGGGATCCAACTATGGCTACACCTTC. Residues: CASSSRQGSNYGYTF. Drawing the rest from reference TRBV19 and TRBJ1-2, the complete variable domain is DGGITQSPKYLFRKEGQNVTLSCEQNLNHDAMYWYRQDPGQGLRLIYYSQIVNDFQKGDIAEGYSVSREKKESFPLTVTSAQKNPTAFYLCASSSRQGSNYGYTFGSGTRLTVV.

J is TRBJ2-3 and V is TRBV4-1; the D is unclear. CDR1 is MGHRA and CDR2 is YSYEKL in the germline V gene. This CDR3 has 17 amino acids. Trimming took off 0 bases at V and 1 base at J, with 14 bases between the two ends. CDR3 protein: CASSQEPHGYGTDTQYF. In nucleotides, the CDR3 is TGCGCCAGCAGCCAAGAACCCCATGGCTACGGCACAGATACGCAGTATTTT.

J is TRBJ1-2 and V is TRBV2; D possibly corresponds to TRBD1 (6 bases). V shed 7 bases and J shed 2 bases, with 14 bases lying between them. Germline V CDR1 and CDR2: SNHLY, FYNNEI. This CDR3 is built from 14 residues. The CDR3 region has the DNA TGTGCCAGCAACCCGGACAGAATCAACTATGGCTACACCTTC. Its protein is CASNPDRINYGYTF.

The chain is built from TRBV12-5 and TRBJ2-7, with TRBD2 identical over 10 bases. Germline loops: CDR1 LGHNT, CDR2 FRNRAP. The CDR3 spans 17 residues. J was trimmed by 3 bases and V by 9 bases; bases with no gene match: 17. The CDR3 spells CARPQGSSGRLGYEQYF. CDR3 coding DNA: TGTGCTAGACCACAGGGTTCTAGCGGGAGATTAGGCTACGAGCAGTACTTC.

The chain combines TRBV10-3 with TRBJ2-3; D is unclear. The germline gives CDR1 ENHRY, CDR2 SYGVKD. The CDR3 length is 15 residues. Trimming shortened V by 4 bases and J by 4 bases, and 15 bases separated the two germline ends. CDR3 amino acids: CAISGSARAPDTQYF. The CDR3 bases are TGTGCCATCAGTGGCTCTGCCCGGGCCCCAGATACGCAGTATTTT.